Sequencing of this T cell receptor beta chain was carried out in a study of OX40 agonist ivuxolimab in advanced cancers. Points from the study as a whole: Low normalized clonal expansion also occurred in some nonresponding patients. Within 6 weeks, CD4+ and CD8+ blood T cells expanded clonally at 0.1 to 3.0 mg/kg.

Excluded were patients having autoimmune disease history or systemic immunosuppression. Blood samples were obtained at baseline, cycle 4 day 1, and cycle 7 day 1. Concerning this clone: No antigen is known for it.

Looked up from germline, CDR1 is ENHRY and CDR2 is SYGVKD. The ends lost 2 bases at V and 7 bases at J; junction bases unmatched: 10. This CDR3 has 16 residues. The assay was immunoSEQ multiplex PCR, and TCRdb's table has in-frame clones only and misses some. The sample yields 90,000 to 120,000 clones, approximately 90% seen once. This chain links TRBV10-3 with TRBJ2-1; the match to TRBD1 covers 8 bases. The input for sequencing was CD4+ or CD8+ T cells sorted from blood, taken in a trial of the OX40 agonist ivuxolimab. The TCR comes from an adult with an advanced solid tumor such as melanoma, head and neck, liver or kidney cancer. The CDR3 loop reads CAISEIWTGKRNEQFF. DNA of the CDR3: TGTGCCATCAGTGAGATTTGGACAGGGAAGAGAAATGAGCAGTTCTTC.